This T cell receptor (beta chain) came from a study of neoadjuvant anti-PD-1 for oral cavity cancer. Overall study: Patients without progression got a fourth dose around day 43.

Patients had HPV-negative, locally advanced oral cavity squamous cell carcinoma. Trimming took 0 bases from V and 9 from J; bases not matched to a gene: 3. Germline assignment: CDR1 PRHDT and CDR2 FYEKMQ (reference sequence). The CDR3 totals 14 residues. Two replicates per tumor sample, mostly from around 4.9 ug of genomic DNA. Measured with immunoSEQ multiplex PCR; TCRdb has only the in-frame clones, and not every one. Found here are roughly 12,000 clones, around 58% of them singletons; the top ten hold 12%. The specimen was tumor tissue, collected before nivolumab (anti-PD-1) treatment. J is TRBJ1-5 and V is TRBV13; 9 nucleotides line up with TRBD1. The clonotype originates from a person aged 35-79 years with oral cavity squamous cell carcinoma. CDR3 in amino acids: CASSLGGQGGPQHF. CDR3 coding DNA: TGTGCCAGCAGCTTAGGGGGACAGGGAGGGCCCCAGCATTTT.